A selection of T cell receptor beta chains follows, all from one sample in a study of T cells in Graves' hyperthyroidism and ophthalmopathy. TCRdb fed the multiplex PCR reads into MiXCR, producing one record per CDR3 protein. The sample holds about 500,000 distinct CDR3 sequences, about 16% seen once. Sequenced: blood. The receptors stem from a woman aged 30 to 39 with Graves' ophthalmopathy. Each CDR3 is given with its conserved first and last residue. D genes are given only for firm matches. Clone size is shown for a subset of rows, as once, few, many or a class of expanded clone.

DNA: TGCAGTGCTAGTGACAAACTCACCTACGAGCAGTACTTC
CDR3: CSASDKLTYEQYF
D: NA
J: TRBJ2-7
size: many
V: TRBV20-1

DNA: TGCGCCAGCAGCCGAGTAGCGGGAGACACCTCCTACGAGCAGTACTTC
CDR3: CASSRVAGDTSYEQYF
D: TRBD2
J: TRBJ2-7
size: few
V: TRBV4-1

DNA: TGTGCCAGCACTACAGGGAACAATGAGCAGTTCTTC
CDR3: CASTTGNNEQFF
D: NA
J: TRBJ2-1
size: many
V: TRBV28

DNA: TGTGCCAGCAGCCTAAGCCCACTTGACAGGGGGTATTCCTACAATGAGCAGTTCTTC
CDR3: CASSLSPLDRGYSYNEQFF
D: TRBD1
J: TRBJ2-1
size: NA
V: TRBV7-3

DNA: TGTGCCAGCAGTAATAACAGGCCGAGTAATGAAAAACTGTTTTTT
CDR3: CASSNNRPSNEKLFF
D: NA
J: TRBJ1-4
size: many
V: TRBV2

DNA: TGTGCCAGCAGCCAGGGGGGACAGGGGGCGGGGGATGAGCAGTTCTTC
CDR3: CASSQGGQGAGDEQFF
D: TRBD1
J: TRBJ2-1
size: NA
V: TRBV4-2

DNA: TGTGCCAGCAGGGCGGGGGGGGCGAGCAATCAGCCCCAGCATTTT
CDR3: CASRAGGASNQPQHF
D: NA
J: TRBJ1-5
size: NA
V: TRBV6-1

DNA: TGTGCCAGCAGCTTATCGACGGGGGACACCACAGATACGCAGTATTTT
CDR3: CASSLSTGDTTDTQYF
D: NA
J: TRBJ2-3
size: few
V: TRBV7-6

DNA: TGTGCCAGCAGGGCAGACGGGGCGTCTGGGGCCAACGTCCTGACTTTC
CDR3: CASRADGASGANVLTF
D: NA
J: TRBJ2-6
size: many
V: TRBV6-2/TRBV6-3

DNA: TGTGCCAGCAGTTTGGGACTAGCGGGAGCGGGAGATACGCAGTATTTT
CDR3: CASSLGLAGAGDTQYF
D: TRBD2
J: TRBJ2-3
size: many
V: TRBV28

DNA: TGTGCCAGCAGTGCGACTAGCGGGAGTGGTACAGATACGCAGTATTTT
CDR3: CASSATSGSGTDTQYF
D: TRBD2
J: TRBJ2-3
size: NA
V: TRBV6-4

DNA: TGTGCCAGCAGTTTATCTCTCGGGACAACCTACGAGCAGTACTTC
CDR3: CASSLSLGTTYEQYF
D: NA
J: TRBJ2-7
size: NA
V: TRBV28

DNA: TGTGCCAGCAGCTTAGGACTAGCGGCAAGCTCCTACAATGAGCAGTTCTTC
CDR3: CASSLGLAASSYNEQFF
D: TRBD2
J: TRBJ2-1
size: many
V: TRBV11-3

DNA: TGTGCCACCAGTGATTTGGTGGGCCCAGAGACCCAGTACTTC
CDR3: CATSDLVGPETQYF
D: NA
J: TRBJ2-5
size: NA
V: TRBV24-1

DNA: TGTGCCAGCTCACCACCGGGACAGAACACGCAGTATTTT
CDR3: CASSPPGQNTQYF
D: TRBD1
J: TRBJ2-3
size: many
V: TRBV18

DNA: TGCAGTGCTAGAGGCAATACAGGGACCCTCTATGGCTACACCTTC
CDR3: CSARGNTGTLYGYTF
D: NA
J: TRBJ1-2
size: many
V: TRBV20-1

DNA: TGCAGTGCTAGAGATCTAGCGGCCTACGAGCAGTACTTC
CDR3: CSARDLAAYEQYF
D: TRBD2
J: TRBJ2-7
size: NA
V: TRBV20-1

DNA: TGTGCCAGCAGCTCGGACAGGGTGAGGTATGGCTACACCTTC
CDR3: CASSSDRVRYGYTF
D: TRBD1
J: TRBJ1-2
size: few
V: TRBV6-1

DNA: TGTGCCAGCTCACCACCGGGACTAGCGGGAGTGGAAGATACGCAGTATTTT
CDR3: CASSPPGLAGVEDTQYF
D: TRBD2
J: TRBJ2-3
size: NA
V: TRBV12-3/TRBV12-4

DNA: TGTGCCAGCAGCCAAGAGGACAGGGGCGAGGATGAAAAACTGTTTTTT
CDR3: CASSQEDRGEDEKLFF
D: TRBD1
J: TRBJ1-4
size: NA
V: TRBV4-2

DNA: TGTGCCAGCAGACGACAGGGTTTAAGGTCTGGGGCCAACGTCCTGACTTTC
CDR3: CASRRQGLRSGANVLTF
D: TRBD1
J: TRBJ2-6
size: NA
V: TRBV6-2/TRBV6-3

DNA: TGTGCCAGCAGCTCCACTGCGGGAGGTTACAATGAGCAGTTCTTC
CDR3: CASSSTAGGYNEQFF
D: TRBD2
J: TRBJ2-1
size: NA
V: TRBV7-9

DNA: TGTGCCTGGAGTGTCAAGGGCGCGGGCACTGAAGCTTTCTTT
CDR3: CAWSVKGAGTEAFF
D: NA
J: TRBJ1-1
size: many
V: TRBV30

DNA: TGTGCCAGCAGTTTCGGGCAGCGGAACTATGGCTACACCTTC
CDR3: CASSFGQRNYGYTF
D: NA
J: TRBJ1-2
size: NA
V: TRBV28

DNA: TGTGCCTGGAGTGTACTAGCGCAAAGCACAGATACGCAGTATTTT
CDR3: CAWSVLAQSTDTQYF
D: TRBD2
J: TRBJ2-3
size: few
V: TRBV30

DNA: TGCAGTGCCCAAGGAACTGGGCGGGAGAGAGATACGCAGTATTTT
CDR3: CSAQGTGRERDTQYF
D: TRBD2
J: TRBJ2-3
size: NA
V: TRBV20-1

DNA: TGCAGTGGGGGGAGGGGGAATCAGCCCCAGCATTTT
CDR3: CSGGRGNQPQHF
D: NA
J: TRBJ1-5
size: few
V: TRBV20-1

DNA: TGTGCCACCAGTGACACAATAGCGGGAGGGTCTCGGGAGCAGTTCTTC
CDR3: CATSDTIAGGSREQFF
D: TRBD2
J: TRBJ2-1
size: many
V: TRBV24-1

DNA: TGTGCCAGCAACTACCCCCAAGTCAGTGGGAATCAGCCCCAGCATTTT
CDR3: CASNYPQVSGNQPQHF
D: NA
J: TRBJ1-5
size: many
V: TRBV2

DNA: TGTGCCAGCGGTTATGCGACAGGGGGTTATAGCGGGGAGCTGTTTTTT
CDR3: CASGYATGGYSGELFF
D: TRBD1
J: TRBJ2-2
size: NA
V: TRBV12-3/TRBV12-4

DNA: TGCGCCAGCAGCTTGAGACAGCGTAGCTATGAGCAGTTCTTC
CDR3: CASSLRQRSYEQFF
D: NA
J: TRBJ2-1
size: many
V: TRBV5-1

DNA: TGTGCCAGCAGCCCAGGGACTAGCGGGAGGCTGTACGAGCAGTACTTC
CDR3: CASSPGTSGRLYEQYF
D: TRBD2
J: TRBJ2-7
size: NA
V: TRBV9

DNA: TGCAGTGCTAGCTCCCGCGGGAGACCCACAGATACGCAGTATTTT
CDR3: CSASSRGRPTDTQYF
D: TRBD2
J: TRBJ2-3
size: few
V: TRBV20-1

DNA: TGCAGCGTCTCTGGCGGGAAAGAGACCCAGTACTTC
CDR3: CSVSGGKETQYF
D: NA
J: TRBJ2-5
size: few
V: TRBV29-1

DNA: TGCGCCAGCAGAGGGACAGCGGACACTGAAGCTTTCTTT
CDR3: CASRGTADTEAFF
D: TRBD1
J: TRBJ1-1
size: NA
V: TRBV10-2

DNA: TGTGCCAGCGCTCGGGGGGCGGATACGCAGTATTTT
CDR3: CASARGADTQYF
D: NA
J: TRBJ2-3
size: many
V: TRBV2

DNA: TGTGCCAGCAGTTTAGAGGGGACAGGGGGTACGGAAGCTTTCTTT
CDR3: CASSLEGTGGTEAFF
D: TRBD1
J: TRBJ1-1
size: many
V: TRBV28

DNA: TGTGCCAGCAGTTCCACGGCACACACTAGCGGGAGCGCAGATACGCAGTATTTT
CDR3: CASSSTAHTSGSADTQYF
D: TRBD2
J: TRBJ2-3
size: many
V: TRBV6-1

DNA: TGTGCCAGCACCCTAGGAGCCAGGCCCTACGAGCAGTACTTC
CDR3: CASTLGARPYEQYF
D: NA
J: TRBJ2-7
size: few
V: TRBV28

DNA: TGTGCCAGCAGCCCGACAGAGGCCTACGGGCAGTACTTC
CDR3: CASSPTEAYGQYF
D: NA
J: TRBJ2-7
size: NA
V: TRBV7-8

DNA: TGCAGTGCTACTGACGGGGCAGGGGCCGAAAAACTGTTTTTT
CDR3: CSATDGAGAEKLFF
D: NA
J: TRBJ1-4
size: many
V: TRBV20-1

DNA: TGTGCCACCAGTGATTCGGGGGGCGACTATGGCTACACCTTC
CDR3: CATSDSGGDYGYTF
D: NA
J: TRBJ1-2
size: many
V: TRBV24-1

DNA: TGCAGTGCTGGACAGGTGAATAGCAATCAGCCCCAGCATTTT
CDR3: CSAGQVNSNQPQHF
D: TRBD1
J: TRBJ1-5
size: NA
V: TRBV20-1

DNA: TGTGCCAGCAGCTCAAATTGGGGACAGTCTCACGAGCAGTACTTC
CDR3: CASSSNWGQSHEQYF
D: TRBD1
J: TRBJ2-7
size: many
V: TRBV11-3

DNA: TGCGCCAGCAGCCCCCATATCGGGAGTCCGTCCTACAATGAGCAGTTCTTC
CDR3: CASSPHIGSPSYNEQFF
D: NA
J: TRBJ2-1
size: NA
V: TRBV4-3

DNA: TGTGCCAGCGGGGGGGGGGGAGGGGGTGTCAATGAGCAGTTCTTC
CDR3: CASGGGGGGVNEQFF
D: NA
J: TRBJ2-1
size: NA
V: TRBV28

DNA: TGTGCCAGCAGCGTAGTGGAGGGAGGCACAGATACGCAGTATTTT
CDR3: CASSVVEGGTDTQYF
D: NA
J: TRBJ2-3
size: NA
V: TRBV9

DNA: TGCGCCAGCAGCCTAGCGGACTCCCACGAGCAGTACTTC
CDR3: CASSLADSHEQYF
D: TRBD2
J: TRBJ2-7
size: NA
V: TRBV2

DNA: TGTGCCAGCAGGGTGACAGGGAGAGAGACCCAGTACTTC
CDR3: CASRVTGRETQYF
D: TRBD1
J: TRBJ2-5
size: many
V: TRBV6-2/TRBV6-3

DNA: TGTGCCACCATGCTCCTTGGGGACGGTTCGACGGAGTACTTC
CDR3: CATMLLGDGSTEYF
D: NA
J: TRBJ2-5
size: NA
V: TRBV6-2/TRBV6-3

DNA: TGTGCCAGCAGTGAACGTCAGTGGGACAATCAGCCCCAGCATTTT
CDR3: CASSERQWDNQPQHF
D: NA
J: TRBJ1-5
size: many
V: TRBV2

DNA: TGTGCCAGCAGTGAGACAGGGGGCGCGGTCACTGAAGCTTTCTTT
CDR3: CASSETGGAVTEAFF
D: TRBD1
J: TRBJ1-1
size: NA
V: TRBV12-3/TRBV12-4

DNA: TGTGCCAGCAGAGGAGGGGTCACCGGGGAGCTGTTTTTT
CDR3: CASRGGVTGELFF
D: NA
J: TRBJ2-2
size: many
V: TRBV28

DNA: TGTGCCAGTGGCGGCCCCGTAGTGGTCCGAGAGCAGTACTTC
CDR3: CASGGPVVVREQYF
D: NA
J: TRBJ2-7
size: many
V: TRBV2

DNA: TGTGCCAGCACAGTTTTCACAGGGGGGAGGGGCTACACCTTC
CDR3: CASTVFTGGRGYTF
D: TRBD1
J: TRBJ1-2
size: few
V: TRBV6-1

DNA: TGTGCCAGCAGCTTGTGGGGACAGGGTGGGACTCGAAATCAGCCCCAGCATTTT
CDR3: CASSLWGQGGTRNQPQHF
D: TRBD1
J: TRBJ1-5
size: many
V: TRBV5-8

DNA: TGCGCCAGCAGCGCCAGGACAGGGGGCTGGGACTATGGCTACACCTTC
CDR3: CASSARTGGWDYGYTF
D: TRBD1
J: TRBJ1-2
size: many
V: TRBV5-1

DNA: TGTGCCAGCAGCTTAATTGGGGGCGGTCGAGAGACCCAGTACTTC
CDR3: CASSLIGGGRETQYF
D: NA
J: TRBJ2-5
size: NA
V: TRBV7-3

DNA: TGTGCCAGTTCGAGAGGGATGGGGGCCGAGCAGTACTTC
CDR3: CASSRGMGAEQYF
D: NA
J: TRBJ2-7
size: NA
V: TRBV6-1

DNA: TGTGCCAGCAGCACTAGCGGAGAGGATGAGCAGTTCTTC
CDR3: CASSTSGEDEQFF
D: TRBD2
J: TRBJ2-1
size: many
V: TRBV9